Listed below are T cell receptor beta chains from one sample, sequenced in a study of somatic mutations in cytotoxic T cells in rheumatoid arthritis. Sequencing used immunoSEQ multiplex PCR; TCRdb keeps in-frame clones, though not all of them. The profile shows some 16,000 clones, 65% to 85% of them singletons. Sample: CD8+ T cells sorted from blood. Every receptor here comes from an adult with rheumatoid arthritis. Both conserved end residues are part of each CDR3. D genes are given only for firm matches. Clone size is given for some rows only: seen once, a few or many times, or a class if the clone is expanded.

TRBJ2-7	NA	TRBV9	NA	CASSVGGAGSYEQYF	TGTGCCAGCAGCGTAGGGGGGGCCGGATCCTACGAGCAGTACTTC
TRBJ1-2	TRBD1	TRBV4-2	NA	CASSQDRGDSGKGYTF	TGTGCCAGCAGCCAAGATCGGGGGGACAGTGGTAAGGGCTACACCTTC
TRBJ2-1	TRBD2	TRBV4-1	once	CASSQDEYGGAYNEQFF	TGCGCCAGCAGCCAAGATGAATACGGGGGGGCTTACAATGAGCAGTTCTTC
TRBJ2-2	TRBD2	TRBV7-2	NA	CASSLERGSNTGELFF	TGTGCCAGCAGCTTAGAGCGGGGGTCGAACACCGGGGAGCTGTTTTTT
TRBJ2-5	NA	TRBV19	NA	CASKGEEQETQYF	TGTGCCAGTAAGGGTGAGGAACAAGAGACCCAGTACTTC
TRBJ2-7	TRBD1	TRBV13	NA	CASSLDRGSSYEQYF	TGTGCCAGCAGCTTGGACAGGGGGAGCTCCTACGAGCAGTACTTC
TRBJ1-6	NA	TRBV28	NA	CASNPGPYNSPLHF	TGTGCCAGCAACCCGGGACCTTATAATTCACCCCTCCACTTT
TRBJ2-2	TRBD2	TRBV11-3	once	CASSRPSGANTGELFF	TGTGCCAGCAGCCGTCCTAGCGGGGCCAACACCGGGGAGCTGTTTTTT
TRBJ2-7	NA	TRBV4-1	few	CASSLRDPAYEQYF	TGCGCCAGCAGCCTCCGGGACCCGGCCTACGAGCAGTACTTC
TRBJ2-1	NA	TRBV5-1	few	CASSLAGWVNNEQFF	TGCGCCAGCAGCTTGGCCGGCTGGGTAAACAATGAGCAGTTCTTC
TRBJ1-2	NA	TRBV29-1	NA	CSVVGETGFHGYTF	TGCAGCGTTGTGGGGGAGACAGGCTTCCATGGCTACACCTTC
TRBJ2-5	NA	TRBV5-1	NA	CASSLGQASRQETQYF	TGCGCCAGCAGCTTGGGACAGGCCTCGAGGCAAGAGACCCAGTACTTC
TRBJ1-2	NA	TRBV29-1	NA	CSAEGPTQDLPYGYTF	TGCAGCGCCGAAGGGCCGACCCAGGATCTCCCCTATGGCTACACCTTC
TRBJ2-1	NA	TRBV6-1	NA	CASRPGLMTYNEQFF	TGTGCCAGCAGGCCGGGACTCATGACCTACAATGAGCAGTTCTTC
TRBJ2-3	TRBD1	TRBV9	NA	CASTGGSDTQYF	TGTGCCAGTACAGGGGGGTCAGATACGCAGTATTTT
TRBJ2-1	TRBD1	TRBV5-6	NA	CASSWGTGTEQFF	TGTGCCAGCAGCTGGGGGACAGGGACTGAGCAGTTCTTC
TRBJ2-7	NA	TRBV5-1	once	CASSSSYEQYF	TGCGCCAGCAGCTCCTCCTACGAGCAGTACTTC
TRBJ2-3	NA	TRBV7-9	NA	CASSFPAGATDTQYF	TGTGCCAGCAGCTTCCCGGCGGGGGCCACAGATACGCAGTATTTT
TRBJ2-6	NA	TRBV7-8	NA	CASSLEWGSGANVLTF	TGTGCCAGCAGCTTAGAATGGGGCTCTGGGGCCAACGTCCTGACTTTC
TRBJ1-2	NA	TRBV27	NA	CASGDGANYGYTF	TGTGCCAGCGGGGACGGAGCTAACTATGGCTACACCTTC